This T cell receptor beta chain was sequenced for a study of blood T cell repertoires in COVID-19. For the study at large: Italy, Spain and the United States were the sources of the convalescent and acute COVID-19 samples. T cells, B-cell-depleted T cells, or PBMCs supplied cDNA or gDNA.

Germline V CDR1 and CDR2: GTSNPN, SVGIG (reference sequence). The CDR3 runs 12 residues. Trimming stripped 4 bases from V and 3 bases from J, with 7 bases between. Under the authors' procedure: Reference gene primer amplification gave estimated nucleated cell counts. Here immunoSEQ multiplex PCR was the method, and the copy in TCRdb shows in-frame clones only, minus some. Clonal size and the V and J genes are those of that table, whereas D and trimming came from the DNA. The sample contains some 180,000 clones, 60% to 80% of which appear only once. Participants were aged roughly 18 to 90 years, lived in 24 US areas, and enrolled virtually. This clone showed up just once.

Input material: PBMCs or T cells enriched from blood (not recorded which). The rearrangement joins TRBV30 to TRBJ2-1, with D perhaps matching TRBD1 (5 bases). The sequence was obtained from a man in his sixties who had been exposed to COVID-19. The CDR3 is CAWTRDYNEQFF. In nucleotides, the CDR3 is TGTGCCTGGACCAGGGACTACAATGAGCAGTTCTTC.